This T cell receptor (beta chain) was found in a study of cytomegalovirus exposure and HLA in healthy donors. The wider study: A previous analysis identified around 120 million unique TCR beta sequences derived from roughly 180 million T cells.

The primer mix had 60 Vbeta and 13 Jbeta primers. Clones were read by immunoSEQ multiplex PCR, and TCRdb kept only the in-frame ones, dropping some. This sample yields 100,000 to 120,000 clones, of which 67% are seen a single time; over 6.5% belongs to the top ten. Between the trimmed V and J ends, which lost 3 bases and 9 bases, there was a span of 12 bases. Germline V gives CDR1 SNHLY, CDR2 FYNNEI. CDR3 size: 14 residues. Only a few counts were recorded for this clone. The sequence came from a young man in good health and CMV-seropositive. The chain combines TRBV2 with TRBJ1-6, with D maybe TRBD1 (6 bases). The specimen sequenced was PBMCs. Here the CDR3 DNA reads TGTGCCAGCAGTGATGGGCAGGGGAGTTCACCCCTCCACTTT. This sequence encodes CASSDGQGSSPLHF.